This is a list of T cell receptor beta chains from one sample in a study of control samples from healthy donors and cancer patients. Libraries were prepared by immunoSEQ multiplex PCR; TCRdb keeps only in-frame clonotypes and omits some of them. The sample consists of 100,000 to 150,000 clones, less than 95% of them appearing once. Sequences were obtained from blood. The receptors originated from a man aged 30 to 45 in good health. The CDR3 runs from the conserved cysteine through the conserved F or W.

CSVEEHSSTDTQYF	TRBV29-1	TRBJ2-3
CASSVEGPPNEKLFF	TRBV5-1	TRBJ1-4
CASSLGSEQYF	TRBV19	TRBJ2-7
CASSQEPGENQPQHF	TRBV4-1	TRBJ1-5
CASSLTAGGSYNEQFF	TRBV28	TRBJ2-1
CSASFGTGYQPQHF	TRBV20-1	TRBJ1-5
CASSLFQIAGETQYF	TRBV28	TRBJ2-5
CASSVAFRVGNTEAFF	TRBV9	TRBJ1-1
CASSWRTGNTIYF	TRBV7-9	TRBJ1-3
CASSQEMGGTEAFF	TRBV4-3	TRBJ1-1
CASRVEGTYNEQFF	TRBV2	TRBJ2-1
CASSLGRVASPLHF	TRBV7-2	TRBJ1-6
CASSLEAGGPYEQYF	TRBV7-6	TRBJ2-7
CASSIRSDPSGGELFF	TRBV19	TRBJ2-2
CASSLEIAGGTLFF	TRBV13	TRBJ2-1
CASSYQWSGNTIYF	TRBV6-2/TRBV6-3	TRBJ1-3
CASSPLWGETQYF	TRBV27	TRBJ2-5
CASSYETGFQPQHF	TRBV6-6	TRBJ1-5